What follows is one TCR beta chain and its context. This sample is part of a study of blood T cell repertoires in COVID-19. Study information: Samples taken during acute and convalescent COVID-19 were collected in the United States, Italy and Spain. Sample material is recorded as cDNA or gDNA derived from T cells, B-cell-depleted T cells, or PBMCs.

The authors' processing: Reference gene primer amplification gave estimated nucleated cell counts. Sequencing was performed with immunoSEQ multiplex PCR; in TCRdb, only in-frame clones are kept and a portion is missing. V, J and clone size are those of that table, while D and trimming were read from the DNA. The table has over 30,000 clones, around 93% seen once. Looked up from germline, CDR1 is SGHVS and CDR2 is FQNEAQ. The V gene end was trimmed by 5 bases and the J gene end by 4 bases; junction bases not matched to a gene: 10. This CDR3 is 16 amino acids long. The specimen sequenced was peripheral blood. V is TRBV7-8 and J is TRBJ2-5; 10 bases line up with TRBD2. The receptor was derived from a human donor in a cohort sampled during active COVID-19. The DNA of the CDR3 is TGTGCCAGCAGCCGCATCGTAGCGGGGGGAGGAGAGACCCAGTACTTC. This gives the protein CASSRIVAGGGETQYF.